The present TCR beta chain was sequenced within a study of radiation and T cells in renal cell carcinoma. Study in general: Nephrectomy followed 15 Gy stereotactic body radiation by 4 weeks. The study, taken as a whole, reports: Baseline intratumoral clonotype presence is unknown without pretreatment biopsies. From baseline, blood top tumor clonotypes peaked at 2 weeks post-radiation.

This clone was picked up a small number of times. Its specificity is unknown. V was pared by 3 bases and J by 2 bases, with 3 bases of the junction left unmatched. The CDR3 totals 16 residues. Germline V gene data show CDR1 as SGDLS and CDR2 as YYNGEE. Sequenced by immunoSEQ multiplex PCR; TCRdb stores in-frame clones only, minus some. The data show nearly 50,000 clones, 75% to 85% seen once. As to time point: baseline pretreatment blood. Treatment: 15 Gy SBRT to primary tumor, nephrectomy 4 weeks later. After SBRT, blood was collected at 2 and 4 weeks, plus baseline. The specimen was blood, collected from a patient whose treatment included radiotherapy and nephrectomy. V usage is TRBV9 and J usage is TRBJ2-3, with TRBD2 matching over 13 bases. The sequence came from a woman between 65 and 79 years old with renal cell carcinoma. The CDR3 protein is CASSAGTSGDTDTQYF. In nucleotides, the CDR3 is TGTGCCAGCAGCGCTGGGACTAGCGGGGACACAGATACGCAGTATTTT.